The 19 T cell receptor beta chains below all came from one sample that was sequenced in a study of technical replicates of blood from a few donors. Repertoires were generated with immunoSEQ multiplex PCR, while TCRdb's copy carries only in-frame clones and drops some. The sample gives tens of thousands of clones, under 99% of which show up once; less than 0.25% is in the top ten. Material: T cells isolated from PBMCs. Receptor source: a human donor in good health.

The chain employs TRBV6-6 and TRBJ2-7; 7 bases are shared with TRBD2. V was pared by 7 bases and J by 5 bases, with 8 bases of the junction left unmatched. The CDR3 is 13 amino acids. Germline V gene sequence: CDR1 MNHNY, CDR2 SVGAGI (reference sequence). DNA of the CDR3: TGTGCCAGCAAGTGGGCGGGAGAGAACGAGCAGTACTTC. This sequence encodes CASKWAGENEQYF.

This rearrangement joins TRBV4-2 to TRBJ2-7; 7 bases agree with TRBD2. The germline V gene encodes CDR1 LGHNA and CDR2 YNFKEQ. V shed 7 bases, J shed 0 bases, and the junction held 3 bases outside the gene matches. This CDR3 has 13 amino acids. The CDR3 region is CASTGGSSYEQYF. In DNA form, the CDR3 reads TGTGCCAGCACAGGCGGGAGCTCCTACGAGCAGTACTTC.

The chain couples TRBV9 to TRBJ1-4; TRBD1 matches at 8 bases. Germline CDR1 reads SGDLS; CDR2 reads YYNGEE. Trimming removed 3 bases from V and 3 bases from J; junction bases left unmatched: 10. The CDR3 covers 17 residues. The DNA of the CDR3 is TGTGCCAGCAGCGAAAACCCCCCGACAGGGGCTAATGAAAAACTGTTTTTT. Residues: CASSENPPTGANEKLFF.

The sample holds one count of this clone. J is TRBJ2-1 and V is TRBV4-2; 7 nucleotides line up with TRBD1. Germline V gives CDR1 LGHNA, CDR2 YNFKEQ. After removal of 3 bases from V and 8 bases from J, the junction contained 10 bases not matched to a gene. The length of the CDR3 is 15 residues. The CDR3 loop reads CASSQSTTGRDEQFF. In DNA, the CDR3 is TGTGCCAGCAGCCAGTCTACGACAGGGCGCGATGAGCAGTTCTTC.

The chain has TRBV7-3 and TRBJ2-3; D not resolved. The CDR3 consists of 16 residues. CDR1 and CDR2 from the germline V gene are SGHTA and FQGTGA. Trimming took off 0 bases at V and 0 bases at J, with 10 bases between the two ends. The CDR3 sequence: CASSLTPRFSTDTQYF. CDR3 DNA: TGTGCCAGCAGCTTAACGCCGCGTTTTAGCACAGATACGCAGTATTTT.

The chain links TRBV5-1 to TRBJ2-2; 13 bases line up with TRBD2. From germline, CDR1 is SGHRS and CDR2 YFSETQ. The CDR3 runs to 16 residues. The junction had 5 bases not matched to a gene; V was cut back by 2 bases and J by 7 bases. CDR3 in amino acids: CASSLRLAGGNGELFF. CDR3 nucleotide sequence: TGCGCCAGCAGCTTAAGACTAGCGGGAGGAAACGGGGAGCTGTTTTTT. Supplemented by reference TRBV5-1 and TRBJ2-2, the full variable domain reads KAGVTQTPRYLIKTRGQQVTLSCSPISGHRSVSWYQQTPGQGLQFLFEYFSETQRNKGNFPGRFSGRQFSNSRSEMNVSTLELGDSALYLCASSLRLAGGNGELFFGEGSRLTVL.

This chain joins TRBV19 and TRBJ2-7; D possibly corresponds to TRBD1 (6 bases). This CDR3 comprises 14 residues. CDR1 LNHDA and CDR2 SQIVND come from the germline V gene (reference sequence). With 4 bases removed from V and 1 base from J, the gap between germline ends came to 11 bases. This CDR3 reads CASSRQGMSYEQYF. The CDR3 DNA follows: TGTGCCAGTAGTAGGCAGGGGATGTCCTACGAGCAGTACTTC.

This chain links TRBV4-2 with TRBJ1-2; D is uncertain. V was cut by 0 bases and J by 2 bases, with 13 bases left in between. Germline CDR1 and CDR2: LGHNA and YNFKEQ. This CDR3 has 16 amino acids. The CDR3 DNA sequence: TGTGCCAGCAGCCAAGAACCCGCAGGACTAAACTATGGCTACACCTTC. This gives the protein CASSQEPAGLNYGYTF.

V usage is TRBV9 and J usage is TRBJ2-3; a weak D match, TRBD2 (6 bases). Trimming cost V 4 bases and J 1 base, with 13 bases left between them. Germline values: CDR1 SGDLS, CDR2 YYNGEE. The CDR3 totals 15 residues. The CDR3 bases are TGTGCCAGCAGCCCAGGGTGGGAGGGCACAGATACGCAGTATTTT. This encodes CASSPGWEGTDTQYF.

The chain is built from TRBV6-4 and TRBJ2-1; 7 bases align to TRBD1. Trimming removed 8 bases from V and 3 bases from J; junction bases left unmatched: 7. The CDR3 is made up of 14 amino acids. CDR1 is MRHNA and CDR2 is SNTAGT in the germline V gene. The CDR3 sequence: CASGRDSGYNEQFF. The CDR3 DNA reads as TGTGCCAGCGGCCGGGACAGCGGCTACAATGAGCAGTTCTTC.

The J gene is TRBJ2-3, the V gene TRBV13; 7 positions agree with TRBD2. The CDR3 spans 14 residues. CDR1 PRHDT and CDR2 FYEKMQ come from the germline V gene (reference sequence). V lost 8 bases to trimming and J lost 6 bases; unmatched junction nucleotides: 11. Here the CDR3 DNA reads TGTGCCAGCGGTAGGGCGGGAGAGGGGGATACGCAGTATTTT. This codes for CASGRAGEGDTQYF.

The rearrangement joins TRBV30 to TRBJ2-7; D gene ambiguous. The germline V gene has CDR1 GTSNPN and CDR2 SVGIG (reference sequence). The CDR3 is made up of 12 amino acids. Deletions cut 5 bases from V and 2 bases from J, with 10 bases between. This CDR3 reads CAWEASAYEQYF. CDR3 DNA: TGTGCCTGGGAGGCTTCAGCCTACGAGCAGTACTTC. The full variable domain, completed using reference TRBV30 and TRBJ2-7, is SQTIHQWPATLVQPVGSPLSLECTVEGTSNPNLYWYRQAAGRGLQLLFYSVGIGQISSEVPQNLSASRPQDRQFILSSKKLLLSDSGFYLCAWEASAYEQYFGPGTRLTVT.

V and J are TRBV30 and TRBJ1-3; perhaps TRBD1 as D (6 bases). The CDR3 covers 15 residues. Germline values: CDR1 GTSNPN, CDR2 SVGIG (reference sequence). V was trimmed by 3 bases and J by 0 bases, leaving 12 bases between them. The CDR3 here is CAWSQGRLSGNTIYF. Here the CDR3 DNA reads TGTGCCTGGAGCCAGGGGAGACTCTCTGGAAACACCATATATTTT.

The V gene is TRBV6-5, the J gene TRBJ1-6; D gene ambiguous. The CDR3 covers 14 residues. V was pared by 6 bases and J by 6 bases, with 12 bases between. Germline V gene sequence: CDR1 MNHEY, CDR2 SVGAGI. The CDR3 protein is CASSYSRINSPLHF. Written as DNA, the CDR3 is TGTGCCAGCAGCTATAGTAGAATTAATTCACCCCTCCACTTT.

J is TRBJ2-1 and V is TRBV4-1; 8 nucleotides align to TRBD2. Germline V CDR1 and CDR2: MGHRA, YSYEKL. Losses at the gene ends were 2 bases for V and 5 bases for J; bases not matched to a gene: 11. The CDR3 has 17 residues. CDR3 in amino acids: CASSQMPERESNNEQFF. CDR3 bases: TGCGCCAGCAGCCAAATGCCGGAGCGGGAGTCGAACAATGAGCAGTTCTTC.

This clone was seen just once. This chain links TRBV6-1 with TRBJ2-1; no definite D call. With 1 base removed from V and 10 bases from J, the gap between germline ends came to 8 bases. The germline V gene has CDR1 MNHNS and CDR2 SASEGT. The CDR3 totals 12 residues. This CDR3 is CASSEGSREQFF. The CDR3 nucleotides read TGTGCCAGCAGTGAAGGCAGCAGGGAGCAGTTCTTC.

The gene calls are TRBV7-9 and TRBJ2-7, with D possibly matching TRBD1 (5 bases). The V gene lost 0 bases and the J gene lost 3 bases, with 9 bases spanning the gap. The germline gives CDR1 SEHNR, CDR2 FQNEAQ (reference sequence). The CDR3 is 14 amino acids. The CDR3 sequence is CASSLARVSYEQYF. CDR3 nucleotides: TGTGCCAGCAGCTTAGCCAGGGTTAGCTACGAGCAGTACTTC. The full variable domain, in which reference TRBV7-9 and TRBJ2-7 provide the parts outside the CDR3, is DTGVSQNPRHKITKRGQNVTFRCDPISEHNRLYWYRQTLGQGPEFLTYFQNEAQLEKSRLLSDRFSAERPKGSFSTLEIQRTEQGDSAMYLCASSLARVSYEQYFGPGTRLTVT.

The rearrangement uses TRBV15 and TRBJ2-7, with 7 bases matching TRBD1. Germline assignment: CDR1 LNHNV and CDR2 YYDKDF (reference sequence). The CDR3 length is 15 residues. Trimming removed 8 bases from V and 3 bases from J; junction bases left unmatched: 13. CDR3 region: CATGYGTTGNYEQYF. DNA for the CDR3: TGTGCCACCGGTTATGGAACGACAGGGAACTACGAGCAGTACTTC.

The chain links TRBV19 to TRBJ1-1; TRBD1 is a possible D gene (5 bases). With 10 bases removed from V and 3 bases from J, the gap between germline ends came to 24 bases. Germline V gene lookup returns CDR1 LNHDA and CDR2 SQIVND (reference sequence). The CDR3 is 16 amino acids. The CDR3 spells CATRSRALELDTEAFF. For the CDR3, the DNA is TGTGCCACCCGGTCCAGGGCCCTTGAACTCGACACTGAAGCTTTCTTT.